The 12 T cell receptor beta chains in this list originate from one sample, sequenced in a study of PD-L1 blockade in urothelial cancer. Libraries were prepared by immunoSEQ multiplex PCR; TCRdb keeps only in-frame clonotypes and omits some of them. Here the sample spans about 71,000 clones, roughly nine tenths being singletons. The sample here was PBMCs, taken around atezolizumab (anti-PD-L1) treatment. All receptors come from a man aged 55-75 years with urothelial cancer.

This chain connects TRBV6-1 to TRBJ1-3; 7 bases are a match to TRBD1. Germline V gene lookup returns CDR1 MNHNS and CDR2 SASEGT. This CDR3 is 16 amino acids long. V gave up 6 bases and J gave up 0 bases; unmatched junction bases: 8. The CDR3 sequence: CASSERQGSSGNTIYF. CDR3 DNA sequence: TGTGCCAGCAGCGAAAGACAGGGAAGCTCTGGAAACACCATATATTTT.

J is TRBJ2-7 and V is TRBV5-1, with D possibly being TRBD1 (6 bases). This CDR3 region has 15 residues. The germline gives CDR1 SGHRS, CDR2 YFSETQ. Deletions cut 0 bases from V and 2 bases from J, with 12 bases between. The CDR3 loop is CASSLEPGDTYEQYF. The CDR3 DNA reads as TGCGCCAGCAGCTTGGAGCCAGGGGATACCTACGAGCAGTACTTC.

The chain couples TRBV28 to TRBJ2-1; TRBD2 aligns across 9 bases. CDR3 length: 14 residues. V lost 7 bases and J lost 6; bases outside the gene matches: 7. Looked up from germline, CDR1 is MDHEN and CDR2 is SYDVKM. Written as DNA, the CDR3 is TGTGCCAGCAATCTTAGCGGGGGTTCCAATGAGCAGTTCTTC. Its protein is CASNLSGGSNEQFF.

The chain employs TRBV30 and TRBJ1-6; 10 nucleotides align to TRBD1. The germline V gene has CDR1 GTSNPN and CDR2 SVGIG (reference sequence). V trimming: 4 bases; J trimming: 10 bases; junction bases outside the gene matches: 7. There are 14 residues in the CDR3. The CDR3 nucleotides read TGTGCCTGGACTGAGACAGGGGGCAAATCACCCCTCCACTTT. Translation: CAWTETGGKSPLHF. Supplemented by reference TRBV30 and TRBJ1-6, the full variable domain reads SQTIHQWPATLVQPVGSPLSLECTVEGTSNPNLYWYRQAAGRGLQLLFYSVGIGQISSEVPQNLSASRPQDRQFILSSKKLLLSDSGFYLCAWTETGGKSPLHFGNGTRLTVT.

The V gene is TRBV29-1, the J gene TRBJ2-7, with TRBD1 identical over 8 bases. V lost 3 bases to trimming and J lost 7 bases; unmatched junction nucleotides: 11. From germline, CDR1 is SQVTM and CDR2 ANQGSEA. The CDR3 spans 14 residues. CDR3 residues: CSVDERQGAGEQYF. The DNA for the CDR3 is TGCAGCGTTGACGAACGTCAGGGGGCAGGGGAGCAGTACTTC.

The CDR3 nucleotides read TGTGCCAGCAGGACAGGGGCTCCGTGGTCCGGGGAGCTGTTTTTT. Its protein is CASRTGAPWSGELFF. The V gene is TRBV6-1, the J gene TRBJ2-2; TRBD1 matches 8 bases. The ends lost 6 bases at V and 6 bases at J; junction bases unmatched: 9. This CDR3 is built from 15 residues. From germline, CDR1 is MNHNS and CDR2 SASEGT.

V usage is TRBV21-1 and J usage is TRBJ2-1; the table assigns TRBD1, which was not confirmed against the DNA. TRBV21-1 is flagged as a pseudogene. The CDR3 is 17 residues long. In DNA, the CDR3 is TGTGCCAGCAGCGTTATACGGGACAGGGACTTTGGCAATGAGCAGTTCTTC. As protein: CASSVIRDRDFGNEQFF.

J is TRBJ1-5 and V is TRBV19; weak D call: TRBD1 (6 bases). Germline CDR1 reads LNHDA; CDR2 reads SQIVND (reference sequence). V was cut by 4 bases and J by 3 bases, with 10 bases left in between. CDR3 length: 14 amino acids. The chain's CDR3 is CASSSQGNNQPQHF. The CDR3, as DNA: TGTGCCAGTAGTAGCCAGGGGAACAATCAGCCCCAGCATTTT. The full variable domain, its missing parts supplied by reference TRBV19 and TRBJ1-5, is DGGITQSPKYLFRKEGQNVTLSCEQNLNHDAMYWYRQDPGQGLRLIYYSQIVNDFQKGDIAEGYSVSREKKESFPLTVTSAQKNPTAFYLCASSSQGNNQPQHFGDGTRLSIL.

The gene calls are TRBV7-2 and TRBJ2-7; the match to TRBD2 covers 12 bases. With V trimmed by 4 bases and J by 7 bases, 5 bases remained unmatched. The CDR3 length is 14 residues. The V gene's germline CDR1 is SGHTA and CDR2 FQGNSA. In DNA form, the CDR3 reads TGTGCCAGCAGCTCTAGCGGGAGGGCCGGGGAGCAGTACTTC. Translation gives CASSSSGRAGEQYF.

The chain is built from TRBV5-1 and TRBJ2-3; D remains ambiguous. V was clipped by 2 bases and J by 0 bases, with 16 bases between them. CDR1 SGHRS and CDR2 YFSETQ come from the germline V gene. The CDR3 consists of 17 residues. The CDR3 reads CASSLVAIPASTDTQYF. CDR3 DNA: TGCGCCAGCAGCTTAGTAGCAATTCCCGCTAGCACAGATACGCAGTATTTT.

This clone was observed a single time. The V gene is TRBV2, the J gene TRBJ1-1; D not resolved. V was clipped by 5 bases and J by 1 base, with 11 bases between them. Looked up from germline, CDR1 is SNHLY and CDR2 is FYNNEI. The CDR3 has 14 residues. CDR3 sequence reads: CASSSRLANTEAFF. CDR3 DNA: TGTGCCAGCAGTTCGCGGCTGGCGAACACTGAAGCTTTCTTT.

J is TRBJ2-3 and V is TRBV5-1, with TRBD1 matching over 9 bases. This CDR3 region has 15 residues. The V segment lost 3 bases and the J segment 1 base; nucleotides outside the gene matches: 3. The germline V gene has CDR1 SGHRS and CDR2 YFSETQ. In DNA, the CDR3 is TGCGCCAGCAGCTGGGGGGACAGGGGCACAGATACGCAGTATTTT. Amino acids: CASSWGDRGTDTQYF.